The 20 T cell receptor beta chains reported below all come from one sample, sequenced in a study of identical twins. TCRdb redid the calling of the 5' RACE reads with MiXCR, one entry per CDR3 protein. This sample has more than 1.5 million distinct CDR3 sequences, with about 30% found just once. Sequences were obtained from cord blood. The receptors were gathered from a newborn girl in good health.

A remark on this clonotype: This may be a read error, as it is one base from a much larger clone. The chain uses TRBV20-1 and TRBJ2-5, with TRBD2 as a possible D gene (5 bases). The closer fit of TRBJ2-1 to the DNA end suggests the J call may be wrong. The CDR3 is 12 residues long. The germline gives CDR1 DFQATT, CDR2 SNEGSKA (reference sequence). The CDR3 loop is CSADWSQETQFF. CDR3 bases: TGCAGTGCGGACTGGAGCCAAGAGACCCAGTTCTTC.

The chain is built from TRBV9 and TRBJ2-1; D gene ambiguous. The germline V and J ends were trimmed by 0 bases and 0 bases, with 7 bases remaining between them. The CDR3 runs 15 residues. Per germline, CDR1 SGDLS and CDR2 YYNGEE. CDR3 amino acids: CASSVEDPSYNEQFF. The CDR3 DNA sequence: TGTGCCAGCAGCGTAGAGGACCCCTCCTACAATGAGCAGTTCTTC.

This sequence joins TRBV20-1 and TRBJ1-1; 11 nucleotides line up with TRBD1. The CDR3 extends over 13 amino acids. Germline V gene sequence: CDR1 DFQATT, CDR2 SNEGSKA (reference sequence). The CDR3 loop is CKRDRGLNTEAFF. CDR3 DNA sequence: TGCAAACGGGACAGGGGGTTGAACACTGAAGCTTTCTTT.

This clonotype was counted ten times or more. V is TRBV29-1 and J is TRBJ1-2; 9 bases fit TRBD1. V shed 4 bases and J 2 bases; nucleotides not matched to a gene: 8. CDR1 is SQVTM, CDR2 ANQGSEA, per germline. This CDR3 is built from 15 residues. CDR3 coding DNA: TGCAGCGTTGGAACCCGGGGACAGGGCAACTATGGCTACACCTTC. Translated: CSVGTRGQGNYGYTF.

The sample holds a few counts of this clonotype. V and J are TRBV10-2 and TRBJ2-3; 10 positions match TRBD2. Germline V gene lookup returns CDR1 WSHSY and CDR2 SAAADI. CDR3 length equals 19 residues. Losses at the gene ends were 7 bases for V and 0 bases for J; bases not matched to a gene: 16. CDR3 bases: TGCGCCAGCATCCCGGACCGGACTAGCGGAAGAGCTAGCACAGATACGCAGTATTTT. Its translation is CASIPDRTSGRASTDTQYF.

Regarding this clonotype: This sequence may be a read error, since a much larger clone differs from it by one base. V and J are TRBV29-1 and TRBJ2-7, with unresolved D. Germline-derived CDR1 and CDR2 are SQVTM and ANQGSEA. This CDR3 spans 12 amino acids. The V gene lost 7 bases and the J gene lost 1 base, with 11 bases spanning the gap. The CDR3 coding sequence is TGCAGCGCCGTGGACCTATCCTACGAGCAGTACTTC. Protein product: CSAVDLSYEQYF.

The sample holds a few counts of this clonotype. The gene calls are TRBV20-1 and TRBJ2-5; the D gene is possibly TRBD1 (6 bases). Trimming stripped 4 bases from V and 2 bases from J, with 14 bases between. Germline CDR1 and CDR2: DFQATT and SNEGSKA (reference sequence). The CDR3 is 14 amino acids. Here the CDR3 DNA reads TGCAGTGCTACCCAGCGACAGGAACAAGAGACCCAGTACTTC. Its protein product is CSATQRQEQETQYF.

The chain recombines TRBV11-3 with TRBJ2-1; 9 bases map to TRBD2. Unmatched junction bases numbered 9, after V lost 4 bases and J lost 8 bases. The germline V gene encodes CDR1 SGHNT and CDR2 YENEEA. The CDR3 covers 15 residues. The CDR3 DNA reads TGTGCCAGCAGCTCTATAGCGGGAGCTTCCCATGAGCAGTTCTTC. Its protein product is CASSSIAGASHEQFF.

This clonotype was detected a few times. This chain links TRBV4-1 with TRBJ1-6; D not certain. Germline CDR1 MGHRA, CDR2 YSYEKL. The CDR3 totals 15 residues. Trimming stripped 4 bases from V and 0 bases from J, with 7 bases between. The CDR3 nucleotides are TGCGCCAGCAGCCTACTTTTCTCCTATAATTCACCCCTCCACTTT. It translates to CASSLLFSYNSPLHF.

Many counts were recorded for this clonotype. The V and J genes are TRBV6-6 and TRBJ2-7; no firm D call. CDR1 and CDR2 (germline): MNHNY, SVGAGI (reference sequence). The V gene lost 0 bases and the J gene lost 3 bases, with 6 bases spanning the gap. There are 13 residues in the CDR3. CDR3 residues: CASSYSTHYEQYF. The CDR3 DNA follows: TGTGCCAGCAGTTACTCGACCCACTACGAGCAGTACTTC.

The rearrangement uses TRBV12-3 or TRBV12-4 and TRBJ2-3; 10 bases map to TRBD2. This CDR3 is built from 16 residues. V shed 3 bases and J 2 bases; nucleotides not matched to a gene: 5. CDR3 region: CASSFSSGGLTDTQYF. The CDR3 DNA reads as TGTGCCAGCAGTTTTTCTAGCGGGGGACTCACAGATACGCAGTATTTT.

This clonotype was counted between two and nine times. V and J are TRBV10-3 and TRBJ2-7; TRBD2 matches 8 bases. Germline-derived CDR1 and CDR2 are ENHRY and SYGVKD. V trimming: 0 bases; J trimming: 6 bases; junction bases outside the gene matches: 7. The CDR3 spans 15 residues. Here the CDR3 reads CAISESIVAGGEQYF. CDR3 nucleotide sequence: TGTGCCATCAGTGAGTCGATTGTTGCGGGAGGCGAGCAGTACTTC.

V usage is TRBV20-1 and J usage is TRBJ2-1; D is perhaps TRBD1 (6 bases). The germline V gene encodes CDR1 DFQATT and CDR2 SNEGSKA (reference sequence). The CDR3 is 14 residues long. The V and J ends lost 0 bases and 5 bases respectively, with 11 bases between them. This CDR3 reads CSARDRGTHNEQFF. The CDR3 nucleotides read TGCAGTGCTAGAGACAGGGGAACCCACAATGAGCAGTTCTTC.

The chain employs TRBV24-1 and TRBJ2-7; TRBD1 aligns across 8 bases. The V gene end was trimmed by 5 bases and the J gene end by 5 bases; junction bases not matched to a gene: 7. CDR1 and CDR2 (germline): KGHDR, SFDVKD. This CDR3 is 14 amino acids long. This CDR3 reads CATSAPDRAHEQYF. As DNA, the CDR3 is TGTGCCACCAGTGCCCCGGACAGGGCCCACGAGCAGTACTTC.

The CDR3 here is CASSLSWSRGETQYF. The CDR3 nucleotides read TGTGCCAGCAGCTTAAGTTGGAGTCGTGGGGAGACCCAGTACTTC. The rearrangement links TRBV7-2 to TRBJ2-5; no firm D call. The germline gives CDR1 SGHTA, CDR2 FQGNSA. V lost 2 bases, J lost 5 bases, and 15 bases lay in between. The CDR3 is made up of 15 amino acids. Full variable domain (remainder filled in from reference TRBV7-2 and TRBJ2-5): GAGVSQSPSNKVTEKGKDVELRCDPISGHTALYWYRQSLGQGLEFLIYFQGNSAPDKSGLPSDRFSAERTGGSVSTLTIQRTQQEDSAVYLCASSLSWSRGETQYFGPGTRLLVL.

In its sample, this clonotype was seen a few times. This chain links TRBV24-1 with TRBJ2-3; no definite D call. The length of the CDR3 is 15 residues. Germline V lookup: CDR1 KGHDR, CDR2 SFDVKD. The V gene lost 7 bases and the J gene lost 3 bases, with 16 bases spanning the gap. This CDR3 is CATRGASGVTDTQYF. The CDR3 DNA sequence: TGTGCCACCAGGGGCGCGTCTGGGGTAACAGATACGCAGTATTTT.

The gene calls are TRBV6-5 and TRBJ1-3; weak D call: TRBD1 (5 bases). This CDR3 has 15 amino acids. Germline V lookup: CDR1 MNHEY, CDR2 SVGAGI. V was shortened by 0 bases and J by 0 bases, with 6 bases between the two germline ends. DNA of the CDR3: TGTGCCAGCAGTTACTCGGACAACTCTGGAAACACCATATATTTT. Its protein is CASSYSDNSGNTIYF.

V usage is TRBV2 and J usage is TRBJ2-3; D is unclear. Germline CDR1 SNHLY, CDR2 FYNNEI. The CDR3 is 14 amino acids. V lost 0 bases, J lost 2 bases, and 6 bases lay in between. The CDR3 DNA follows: TGTGCCAGCAGTGAAGCAGTCAACACAGATACGCAGTATTTT. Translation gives CASSEAVNTDTQYF.

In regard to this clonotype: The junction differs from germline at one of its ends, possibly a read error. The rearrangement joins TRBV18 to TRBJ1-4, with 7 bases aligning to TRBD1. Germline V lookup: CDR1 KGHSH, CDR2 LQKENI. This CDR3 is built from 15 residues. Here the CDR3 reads CASSPYRGRNEKMFF. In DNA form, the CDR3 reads TGTGCCAGCTCACCGTACAGGGGCCGGAATGAAAAAATGTTTTTT.

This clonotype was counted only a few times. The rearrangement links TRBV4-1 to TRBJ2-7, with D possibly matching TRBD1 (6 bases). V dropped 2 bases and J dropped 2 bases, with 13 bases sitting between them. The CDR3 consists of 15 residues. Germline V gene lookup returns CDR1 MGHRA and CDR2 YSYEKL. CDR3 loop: CASSQQTGPPYEQYF. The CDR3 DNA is TGCGCCAGCAGCCAACAGACAGGTCCCCCCTACGAGCAGTACTTC.